The 32 T cell receptor beta chains in this list originate from one sample, sequenced in a study of T cell clones after liver transplantation (dated by TCRdb to between 2018 and 2021). The library was prepared using the immunoSEQ multiplex PCR assay. The clones in this table, taken by TCRdb from immuneACCESS, are in-frame only. Not every clone is retained; where verified, under half of the shortfall comes from an unresolved V gene, and the cause of the rest is unknown. The sample table contains 55,000 to 75,000 clones; only one count was recorded for about 71% of them. The ten biggest clones cover less than 3.5% of the sample. The material was CD4+ T cells from blood, obtained at the approximately 15-month timepoint. The receptors shown here come from a human patient who received a liver transplant. After a transplant, the graft donor may have provided part of the T cells.

The V call is TRBV28, the J call TRBJ2-1; possibly TRBD2 for D (6 bases). V gave up 5 bases and J gave up 9 bases, with 11 bases separating them. The CDR3 runs to 12 residues. Looked up from germline, CDR1 is MDHEN and CDR2 is SYDVKM. CDR3 loop: CASSGLGSEQFF. The CDR3 nucleotides are TGTGCCAGCAGTGGCCTCGGGAGTGAGCAGTTCTTC.

The chain joins TRBV6-5 to TRBJ1-2, with 7 bases fitting TRBD1. Germline V lookup: CDR1 MNHEY, CDR2 SVGAGI. The junction had 14 bases not matched to a gene; V was cut back by 6 bases and J by 7 bases. This CDR3 contains 15 residues. The CDR3: CASSKQGSPLGGYTF. The CDR3 DNA sequence: TGTGCCAGCAGCAAACAGGGGTCCCCGTTGGGTGGCTACACCTTC.

The chain carries TRBV28 and TRBJ2-7; a possible D gene is TRBD1 (5 bases). From germline, CDR1 is MDHEN and CDR2 SYDVKM. V gave up 3 bases and J gave up 0 bases, with 12 bases separating them. The CDR3 runs to 15 residues. The CDR3 coding sequence is TGTGCCAGCAGTTTCAAGGACACCCGCTCCTACGAGCAGTACTTC. This translates into CASSFKDTRSYEQYF.

The rearrangement links TRBV9 to TRBJ2-3, with D unresolved. Germline assignment: CDR1 SGDLS and CDR2 YYNGEE. The length of the CDR3 is 16 residues. Trimming took 3 bases from V and 4 from J, leaving 18 bases between them. The CDR3 sequence: CASSGPGLSVSDTQYF. The CDR3, as DNA: TGTGCCAGCAGCGGCCCGGGCCTTTCTGTGTCAGATACGCAGTATTTT. Looking up the rest from reference TRBV9 and TRBJ2-3 gives the full variable domain: DSGVTQTPKHLITATGQRVTLRCSPRSGDLSVYWYQQSLDQGLQFLIQYYNGEERAKGNILERFSAQQFPDLHSELNLSSLELGDSALYFCASSGPGLSVSDTQYFGPGTRLTVL.

The chain employs TRBV6-1 and TRBJ1-5; TRBD1 aligns across 7 bases. V lost 4 bases and J lost 4; bases outside the gene matches: 4. In germline, CDR1 is MNHNS, CDR2 SASEGT. The CDR3 covers 14 residues. The chain's CDR3 is CASSVQGRNQPQHF. The CDR3 coding sequence is TGTGCCAGCAGTGTACAGGGGAGGAATCAGCCCCAGCATTTT.

The chain combines TRBV6-1 with TRBJ2-5; D possibly corresponds to TRBD2 (5 bases). Germline assignment: CDR1 MNHNS and CDR2 SASEGT. V was clipped by 5 bases and J by 5 bases, with 12 bases between them. This CDR3 is 13 amino acids long. The CDR3 is CASSLGGLETQYF. CDR3 DNA: TGTGCCAGCAGTCTCGGAGGATTGGAGACCCAGTACTTC.

As to this clone: Additional DNA sequences in this sample encode the identical CDR3. The chain joins TRBV7-2 to TRBJ2-7; unclear D gene. The V gene's germline CDR1 is SGHTA and CDR2 FQGNSA. V was pared by 1 base and J by 1 base, with 2 bases between. The CDR3 has 12 amino acids. This CDR3 is CASSLESYEQYF. The CDR3 DNA follows: TGTGCCAGCAGCTTAGAGTCCTACGAGCAGTACTTC.

The rearrangement joins TRBV19 to TRBJ1-2; 7 nucleotides agree with TRBD1. CDR3 length: 14 residues. Germline V gives CDR1 LNHDA, CDR2 SQIVND (reference sequence). V shed 4 bases, J shed 4 bases, and the junction held 6 bases outside the gene matches. The CDR3 DNA reads as TGTGCCAGTAGTAAACAGGGGAGCACCTATGGCTACACCTTC. This gives the protein CASSKQGSTYGYTF.

The chain combines TRBV6-5 with TRBJ1-2, with 7 bases fitting TRBD1. Per the germline V gene, CDR1 is MNHEY and CDR2 is SVGAGI. The V and J ends lost 2 bases and 6 bases, in that order; junction bases with no gene match: 3. This CDR3 is built from 13 residues. The CDR3 nucleotides read TGTGCCAGCAGTTACAAGGGGGCTGATGGCTACACCTTC. Translation: CASSYKGADGYTF.

The V gene is TRBV5-4, the J gene TRBJ2-1, with a possible D match to TRBD1 (6 bases). The CDR3 runs to 15 residues. The germline V and J ends were trimmed by 4 bases and 2 bases, with 13 bases remaining between them. In germline, CDR1 is SGHNT, CDR2 YYREEE (reference sequence). CDR3 loop: CASSKDSTTYNEQFF. In DNA, the CDR3 is TGTGCCAGCAGCAAGGACAGCACAACCTACAATGAGCAGTTCTTC.

This sequence joins TRBV29-1 and TRBJ1-1, with 8 bases that match TRBD1. The length of the CDR3 is 12 residues. The germline V gene has CDR1 SQVTM and CDR2 ANQGSEA. V trimming: 7 bases; J trimming: 3 bases; junction bases outside the gene matches: 4. CDR3 sequence reads: CSAKTGDTEAFF. The CDR3 DNA sequence: TGCAGCGCCAAGACAGGGGACACTGAAGCTTTCTTT.

This chain connects TRBV27 to TRBJ2-7, with D possibly TRBD1 on 5 matching bases. Germline CDR1 and CDR2: MNHEY and SMNVEV (reference sequence). V lost 6 bases and J 2 bases, leaving 14 bases between the germline ends. The CDR3 spans 14 residues. CDR3: CASSPRGGPYEQYV. CDR3 DNA: TGTGCCAGCAGCCCTAGGGGCGGCCCCTACGAGCAGTACGTC.

The chain employs TRBV4-1 and TRBJ1-6; TRBD1 might be the D (6 bases). CDR1 and CDR2 (germline): MGHRA, YSYEKL. V was clipped by 0 bases and J by 10 bases, with 13 bases between them. This CDR3 has 15 amino acids. CDR3: CASSQDEQGRSPLHF. The CDR3 DNA reads TGCGCCAGCAGCCAAGATGAGCAGGGGAGATCACCCCTCCACTTT.

This clone has just a few counts. This chain uses TRBV5-1 with TRBJ2-3, with 9 bases matching TRBD2. Germline lookup yields CDR1 SGHRS and CDR2 YFSETQ. The CDR3 is 16 amino acids. V trimming: 3 bases; J trimming: 4 bases; junction bases outside the gene matches: 9. The CDR3 DNA reads as TGCGCCAGCAGCTCAATTAGCGGGAGTACGGCAGATACGCAGTATTTT. Translated, it gives CASSSISGSTADTQYF.

The genes are TRBV2 and TRBJ2-3, with 8 bases aligning to TRBD2. Germline lookup yields CDR1 SNHLY and CDR2 FYNNEI. The CDR3 sequence is 16 residues long. V lost 6 bases, J lost 5 bases, and 13 bases stayed unmatched. The chain's CDR3 is CASSPSGGISRDTQYF. The CDR3 coding sequence is TGTGCCAGCAGCCCAAGCGGGGGAATAAGTAGAGATACGCAGTATTTT.

This chain links TRBV4-2 with TRBJ1-1, with 9 bases aligning to TRBD1. V was pared by 5 bases and J by 1 base, with 11 bases of the junction left unmatched. This CDR3 region has 17 residues. Per germline, CDR1 LGHNA and CDR2 YNFKEQ. CDR3 in DNA: TGTGCCAGCAGCAAAACAGGGGGCGGTAGGGGGAACACTGAAGCTTTCTTT. This codes for CASSKTGGGRGNTEAFF.

This clone turned up a few times. This chain links TRBV14 with TRBJ2-3, with TRBD2 identical over 11 bases. V lost 0 bases to trimming and J lost 1 base; unmatched junction nucleotides: 12. Germline V CDR1 and CDR2: SGHDN, FVKESK. The CDR3 has 20 amino acids. The CDR3 here is CASSQERLAGFIRGTDTQYF. CDR3 DNA: TGTGCCAGCAGCCAAGAAAGACTAGCGGGATTTATAAGGGGCACAGATACGCAGTATTTT.

This clone was observed a few times. The chain is built from TRBV7-2 and TRBJ2-5, with TRBD2 matching over 8 bases. J lost 5 bases, V lost 5 bases, and 13 bases had no gene match. In germline, CDR1 is SGHTA, CDR2 FQGNSA. The CDR3 contains 16 residues. CDR3 region: CASSPGGAGVGETQYF. Written as DNA, the CDR3 is TGTGCCAGCAGCCCCGGAGGAGCGGGAGTGGGGGAGACCCAGTACTTC.

This clone was seen a few times. V usage is TRBV7-9 and J usage is TRBJ2-3, with 10 bases matching TRBD2. Trimming took 5 bases from V and 4 from J; bases not matched to a gene: 9. The germline gives CDR1 SEHNR, CDR2 FQNEAQ (reference sequence). This CDR3 spans 16 amino acids. In DNA, the CDR3 is TGTGCCAGCAGCCATCCTAGCGGGGGAGCATCAGATACGCAGTATTTT. Protein: CASSHPSGGASDTQYF.

V and J are TRBV9 and TRBJ1-3; possible D gene TRBD1, 6 bases. The V and J ends lost 4 bases and 0 bases respectively, with 20 bases between them. The germline CDR1 and CDR2 sequences are SGDLS and YYNGEE. The CDR3 contains 18 residues. CDR3 coding DNA: TGTGCCAGCAGCTTTGATATCAGACAGGTTACCTCTGGAAACACCATATATTTT. Protein: CASSFDIRQVTSGNTIYF.

This clone is medium-sized by share. V gene TRBV19 combines with J gene TRBJ2-1; 8 nucleotides align to TRBD1. The CDR3 consists of 16 residues. Trimming at V came to 5 bases and at J to 3 bases, leaving 9 bases not matched to a gene. Germline CDR1 LNHDA, CDR2 SQIVND (reference sequence). The CDR3, as DNA: TGTGCCAGTAGTGCAAAGACAGGGGCTATCTACAATGAGCAGTTCTTC. This gives the protein CASSAKTGAIYNEQFF. The full variable domain, with the rest looked up from reference TRBV19 and TRBJ2-1, is DGGITQSPKYLFRKEGQNVTLSCEQNLNHDAMYWYRQDPGQGLRLIYYSQIVNDFQKGDIAEGYSVSREKKESFPLTVTSAQKNPTAFYLCASSAKTGAIYNEQFFGPGTRLTVL.

Of note for this clone: Different DNA sequences within this sample yield the same CDR3. J is TRBJ1-3 and V is TRBV18; D perhaps matches TRBD1 (5 bases). CDR1 is KGHSH and CDR2 is LQKENI in the germline V gene. The CDR3 length is 16 residues. Trimming took off 2 bases at V and 0 bases at J, with 11 bases between the two ends. The CDR3 DNA is TGTGCCAGCTCACCATACGACAGCTCCTCTGGAAACACCATATATTTT. It is translated as CASSPYDSSSGNTIYF.

J is TRBJ1-1 and V is TRBV15; 11 bases fit TRBD1. This CDR3 has 17 residues. The trim removed 4 bases at V and 4 bases at J, leaving 11 bases unmatched. Germline CDR1 is LNHNV and CDR2 is YYDKDF (reference sequence). As DNA, the CDR3 is TGTGCCACCAGCATCCCGGGACAGGGGGTTGGGAGCACTGAAGCTTTCTTT. This translates into CATSIPGQGVGSTEAFF.

The chain is built from TRBV6-1 and TRBJ2-2; D is possibly TRBD2 (5 bases). Trimming left V 10 bases short and J 0 bases short, with 9 bases between. This CDR3 spans 13 amino acids. In germline, CDR1 is MNHNS, CDR2 SASEGT. DNA of the CDR3: TGTGCCACTGGGAGTCCGAACACCGGGGAGCTGTTTTTT. It codes for CATGSPNTGELFF.

This clone was found a few times. The chain uses TRBV5-1 and TRBJ1-2; 7 nucleotides align to TRBD1. The germline gives CDR1 SGHRS, CDR2 YFSETQ. V shed 4 bases, J shed 3 bases, and the junction held 6 bases outside the gene matches. The CDR3 sequence is 14 residues long. The CDR3 coding sequence is TGCGCCAGCAGCGCCGGGGACAGTGACTATGGCTACACCTTC. Protein: CASSAGDSDYGYTF.

The rearrangement joins TRBV29-1 to TRBJ2-3, with 9 bases aligning to TRBD2. V shed 0 bases and J 0 bases; nucleotides not matched to a gene: 4. The CDR3 runs to 16 residues. Germline assignment: CDR1 SQVTM and CDR2 ANQGSEA. The CDR3 coding sequence is TGCAGCGTTGAAGATCCCCTAGCGGGGAGCACAGATACGCAGTATTTT. It yields the protein CSVEDPLAGSTDTQYF.

The chain has TRBV28 and TRBJ1-1; unclear D gene. CDR3 length: 15 amino acids. Trimming removed 7 bases at V and 0 bases at J, with 15 bases between. CDR1 is MDHEN and CDR2 is SYDVKM in the germline V gene. The CDR3 protein is CASTSTSGMNTEAFF. Written as DNA, the CDR3 is TGTGCCAGCACCTCAACCAGTGGCATGAACACTGAAGCTTTCTTT.

The chain links TRBV7-2 to TRBJ1-1, with TRBD1 as a possible D gene (5 bases). V was trimmed by 2 bases and J by 4 bases, leaving 14 bases between them. Germline V gene lookup returns CDR1 SGHTA and CDR2 FQGNSA. CDR3 length: 15 residues. For the CDR3, the DNA is TGTGCCAGCAGCTTACCTTGGGGGACCCGCACTGAAGCTTTCTTT. Translation: CASSLPWGTRTEAFF.

The gene calls are TRBV4-2 and TRBJ2-3, with a weak D call TRBD2 (7 bases). Germline CDR1 and CDR2: LGHNA and YNFKEQ. V lost 4 bases, J lost 4 bases, and 21 bases lay in between. There are 17 residues in the CDR3. CDR3 region: CASSRLGGPDYSDTQYF. CDR3 nucleotide sequence: TGTGCCAGCAGCCGGTTGGGGGGGCCGGATTATTCAGATACGCAGTATTTT.

The CDR3 coding sequence is TGTGCCAGCAGCTTCACGGCTACAGGCTCCTACGAGCAGTACTTC. Its protein is CASSFTATGSYEQYF. The chain employs TRBV7-9 and TRBJ2-7, with TRBD1 as a possible D gene (5 bases). The germline V gene has CDR1 SEHNR and CDR2 FQNEAQ (reference sequence). The CDR3 has 15 residues. V shed 3 bases and J shed 0 bases, with 12 bases lying between them.

The chain combines TRBV19 with TRBJ2-3; TRBD2 matches at 13 bases. The CDR3 length is 17 residues. In germline, CDR1 is LNHDA, CDR2 SQIVND (reference sequence). V lost 3 bases, J lost 4 bases, and 7 bases stayed unmatched. CDR3 nucleotides: TGTGCCAGTAGTATGGGGGGACTAGCGGGGCGTTCAGATACGCAGTATTTT. This codes for CASSMGGLAGRSDTQYF.

The chain recombines TRBV30 with TRBJ1-3; 7 nucleotides align to TRBD1. The J segment lost 3 bases and the V segment lost 1 base, leaving 6 bases of the junction unmatched. CDR1 is GTSNPN and CDR2 is SVGIG in the germline V gene (reference sequence). The CDR3 covers 15 residues. Here the CDR3 DNA reads TGTGCCTGGAGTGGAGACAGGGAATTTGGAAACACCATATATTTT. Translating gives CAWSGDREFGNTIYF.